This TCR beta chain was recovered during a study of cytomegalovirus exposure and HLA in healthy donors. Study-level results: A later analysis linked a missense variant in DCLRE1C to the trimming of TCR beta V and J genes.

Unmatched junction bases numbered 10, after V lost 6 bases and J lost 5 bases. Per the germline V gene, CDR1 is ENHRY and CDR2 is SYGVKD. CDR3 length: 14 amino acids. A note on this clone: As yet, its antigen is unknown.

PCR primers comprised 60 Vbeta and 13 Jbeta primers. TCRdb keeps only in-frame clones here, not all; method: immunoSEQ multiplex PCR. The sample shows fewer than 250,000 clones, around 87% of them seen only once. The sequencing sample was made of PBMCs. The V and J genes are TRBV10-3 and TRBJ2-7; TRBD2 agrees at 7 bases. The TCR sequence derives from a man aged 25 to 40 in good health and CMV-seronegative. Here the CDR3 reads CAIRPGREHHEQYF. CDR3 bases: TGTGCCATCAGACCCGGGCGGGAGCACCACGAGCAGTACTTC.